Listed below are T cell receptor beta chains from one sample, sequenced in a study of T cells in Graves' hyperthyroidism and ophthalmopathy. In TCRdb, the multiplex PCR reads were re-called with MiXCR into one record per CDR3 protein. The sample lists about 480,000 distinct CDR3 sequences, 13% to 15% seen once, with about 17% in the top ten. Sequences were obtained from blood. These receptor sequences come from a woman aged 18-29 years with Graves' hyperthyroidism. Both conserved end residues are part of each CDR3. D genes are given only for firm matches. Size is omitted from some rows. Given values are once, few, many or a class for expanded clones.

j_call clone_size d_call v_call cdr3_nt cdr3_aa
TRBJ1-5 many . TRBV18 TGTGCCAGCCGAACCGCGGGGCTCCATCAGCCCCAGCATTTT CASRTAGLHQPQHF
TRBJ2-2 few TRBD1 TRBV6-1 TGTGCCAGCAGTCTCAGGGGGATAGTCGGGGAGCTGTTTTTT CASSLRGIVGELFF
TRBJ2-1 . . TRBV3-1 TGTGCCAGCAGCCGGGGGCGTTCCTACAATGAGCAGTTCTTC CASSRGRSYNEQFF
TRBJ2-7 . . TRBV7-2 TGTGCCAGCAGTCCGTTGGGACAACAATCCTACGAGCAGTACTTC CASSPLGQQSYEQYF
TRBJ1-1 many TRBD1 TRBV20-1 TGCAGTGCTAGAGACCCAGGACAGGGTACAACTGAAGCTTTCTTT CSARDPGQGTTEAFF
TRBJ2-1 many . TRBV27 TGTGCCAGCAGTTTACCAGGGGCCTCCTACAATGAGCAGTTCTTC CASSLPGASYNEQFF
TRBJ1-1 many . TRBV24-1 TGTGCCACCAGTGACCACCTGAGGGCTAATGAAGCTTTCTTT CATSDHLRANEAFF
TRBJ1-5 . TRBD1 TRBV19 TGTGCCAGTGAGGGACAGTGGTCGGGCAATCAGCCCCAGCATTTT CASEGQWSGNQPQHF
TRBJ2-7 many TRBD2 TRBV28 TGTGCCAGCAGCGTTAGCGGGAGCTCCTACGAGCAGTACTTC CASSVSGSSYEQYF
TRBJ2-7 many TRBD2 TRBV29-1 TGCAGCGTTGAGCCAGCGGGAGTAAGGAACGAGCAGTACTTC CSVEPAGVRNEQYF
TRBJ2-2 many . TRBV28 TGTGCCAGCAGTTTATGGGCGGCGACCTCCGGGGAGCTGTTTTTT CASSLWAATSGELFF
TRBJ2-1 many TRBD2 TRBV9 TGTGCCAGCAGCTCTACTAGCGGGAGGGTTAATGAGCAGTTCTTC CASSSTSGRVNEQFF
TRBJ1-2 . . TRBV18 TGTGCCAGCTCACAATCCCCCGGGACCTACTATGGCTACACCTTC CASSQSPGTYYGYTF
TRBJ1-5 . TRBD1 TRBV11-3 TGTGCCAGCTCACCGGGACAGGGGGACTTCAATCAGCCCCAGCATTTT CASSPGQGDFNQPQHF
TRBJ1-2 many . TRBV6-1 TGTGCCTCCCGACCGGGGGACTATGGCTACACCTTC CASRPGDYGYTF
TRBJ2-1 many . TRBV12-3/TRBV12-4 TGTGCCAGCAGGGGTCAGTTGACCCATGAGCAGTTCTTC CASRGQLTHEQFF
TRBJ1-1 few . TRBV9 TGTGCCAGCAACGTAGGGAGGGGGAACACTGAAGCTTTCTTT CASNVGRGNTEAFF
TRBJ1-1 many TRBD1 TRBV19 TGTGCCAGTAGTATAGACCCGGACAGGGGGCGCACTGAAGCTTTCTTT CASSIDPDRGRTEAFF
TRBJ2-1 many . TRBV15 TGTGCCACCAGCAGAGATGGGATCATGCAGCAGTTCTTC CATSRDGIMQQFF
TRBJ1-3 few TRBD1 TRBV6-1 TGTGCCAGCCAGGGGACAGGCAGAAACACCATATATTTT CASQGTGRNTIYF